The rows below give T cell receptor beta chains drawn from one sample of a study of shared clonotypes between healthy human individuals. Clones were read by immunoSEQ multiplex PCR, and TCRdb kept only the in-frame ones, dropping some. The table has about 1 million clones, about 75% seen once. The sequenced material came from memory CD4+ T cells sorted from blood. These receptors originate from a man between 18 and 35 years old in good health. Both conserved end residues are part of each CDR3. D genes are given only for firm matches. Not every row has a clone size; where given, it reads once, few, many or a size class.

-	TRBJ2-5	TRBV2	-	TGTGCCAGCAGTCCTTGGAGCGCCAGTTACCAAGAGACCCAGTACTTC	CASSPWSASYQETQYF
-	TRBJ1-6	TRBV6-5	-	TGTGCCAGCAGAACCGGGATGTCTTATAATTCACCCCTCCACTTT	CASRTGMSYNSPLHF
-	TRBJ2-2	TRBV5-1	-	TGCGCCAGCAGCTTGCAACTAGCAGACGGGGAGCTGTTTTTT	CASSLQLADGELFF
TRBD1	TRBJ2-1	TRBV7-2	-	TGTGCCAGCAGCTTAGACAGGGGGCTCATTGATGAGCAGTTCTTC	CASSLDRGLIDEQFF
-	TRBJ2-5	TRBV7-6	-	TGTGCCAGCAGCTTGGGACCTCCGGGAACAAGTGAGACCCAGTACTTC	CASSLGPPGTSETQYF
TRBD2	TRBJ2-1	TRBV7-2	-	TGTGCCAGCAGCTTACGGGGGCGGCTAGCGGGAGGTACCAATGAGCAGTTCTTC	CASSLRGRLAGGTNEQFF
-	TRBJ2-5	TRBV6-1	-	TGTGCCAGCAGCTCCGGGCCTGGGGAGACCCAGTACTTC	CASSSGPGETQYF
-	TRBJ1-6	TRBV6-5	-	TGTGCCAGCAGTTATGGTATATCACCCCTCCACTTT	CASSYGISPLHF
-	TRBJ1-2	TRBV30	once	TGTGCCTGGAGTAGGTTGGTGGGAGGCTACACCTTC	CAWSRLVGGYTF
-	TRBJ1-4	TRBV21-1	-	TGTGCCAGCAGCAAAGACCCTCCAGGAACTAATGAAAAACTGTTTTTT	CASSKDPPGTNEKLFF
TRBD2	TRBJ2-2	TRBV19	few	TGTGCCAGTAGTACGGTAGCGGGGACCGGGGAGCTGTTTTTT	CASSTVAGTGELFF
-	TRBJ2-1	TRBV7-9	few	TGTGCCAGCAGCTTGCCCCTCAGCTCCTACAATGAGCAGTTCTTC	CASSLPLSSYNEQFF
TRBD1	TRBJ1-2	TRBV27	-	TGTGCCAGCAGTCGACAGGGGGCAACGGATGGCTACACCTTC	CASSRQGATDGYTF
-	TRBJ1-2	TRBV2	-	TGTGCCAGCAGTACGACAGGCCTGGGCTATGGCTACACCTTC	CASSTTGLGYGYTF
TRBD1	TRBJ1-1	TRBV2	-	TGTGCCAGCAGAGAATCGACAGGGGGTGGAGCTTTCTTT	CASRESTGGGAFF
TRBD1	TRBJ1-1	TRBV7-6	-	TGTGCCAGCAGCATTGACAGGGGGGAGCTGAGCACTGAAGCTTTCTTT	CASSIDRGELSTEAFF
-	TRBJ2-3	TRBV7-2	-	TGTGCCAGCAGCTTAGGTCCGGCAGGCACAGATACGCAGTATTTT	CASSLGPAGTDTQYF
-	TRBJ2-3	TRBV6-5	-	TGTGCCAGCAGTTATGGTCGCGCTGGTCTCGGTACGCAGTATTTT	CASSYGRAGLGTQYF
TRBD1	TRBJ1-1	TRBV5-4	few	TGTGCCAGCAGCCCGTCCGGCGACAGGGGTACTGAAGCTTTCTTT	CASSPSGDRGTEAFF
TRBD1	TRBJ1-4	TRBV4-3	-	TGCGCCAGCAGCCAGGGACAGGGTAATGAAAAACTGTTTTTT	CASSQGQGNEKLFF
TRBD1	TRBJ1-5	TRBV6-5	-	TGTGCCAGCAGGATCGACAGGGTCAATCAGCCCCAGCATTTT	CASRIDRVNQPQHF
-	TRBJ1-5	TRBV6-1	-	TGTGCCAGCAGTGAAGTCAGTTTCCAGCCCCAGCATTTT	CASSEVSFQPQHF
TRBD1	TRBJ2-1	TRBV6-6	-	TGTGCCAGCAGTTACTCGGGACAGTACAATGAGCAGTTCTTC	CASSYSGQYNEQFF
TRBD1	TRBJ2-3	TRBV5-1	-	TGCGCCAGCAGCTTGAGGACAGGGGAAGCAGATACGCAGTATTTT	CASSLRTGEADTQYF
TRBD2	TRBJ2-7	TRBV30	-	TGTGCCTGGAGACCGGGACTAGCGGGGGAGCAGTACTTC	CAWRPGLAGEQYF
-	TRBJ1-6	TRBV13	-	TGTGCCAGCAGCTTAGCGGGCCGAGGTTCACCCCTCCACTTT	CASSLAGRGSPLHF
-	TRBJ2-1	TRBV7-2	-	TGTGCCAGCAGCTTAGCGCTGTTGCGCAGTATGAATGAGCAGTTCTTC	CASSLALLRSMNEQFF